The present T cell receptor (beta chain) was sequenced within a study of cytomegalovirus exposure and HLA in healthy donors. General study findings and limits: The only immune exposure information that was available was CMV serostatus. Earlier analysis found most TCR beta V segments productive about 87% or about 30% of the time.

This clone was detected a few times. Its antigen is not identified. Germline CDR1 is SGHNT and CDR2 is YENEEA. The CDR3 runs to 13 residues. The V end lost 5 bases, the J end lost 7 bases, and 15 bases lay between the germline ends. With 60 Vbeta and 13 Jbeta primers, the PCR was carried out. Libraries were prepared by immunoSEQ multiplex PCR; TCRdb keeps only in-frame clonotypes and omits some of them. The sample lists 120,000 or so clones; 81% were seen once. What was sequenced was PBMCs. This TCR derives from a young man in good health and CMV-seronegative. The genes are TRBV11-3 and TRBJ2-7, with D possibly being TRBD2 (5 bases). The CDR3 is CASSIGPGREQYF. The CDR3 DNA reads as TGTGCCAGCAGCATCGGGCCGGGAAGGGAGCAGTACTTC.